These 15 T cell receptor beta chains originate from one sample sequenced in a study of T cells after yellow fever vaccination (dated by TCRdb to 2018 to 2020). Library prep was done by 5' RACE. Sequenced on an Illumina HiSeq 2500. TCRdb reprocessed the public reads (quality trimming at Q25 with fastp, clone calling with MiXCR) and kept in-frame beta chains. Entries are consolidated by CDR3 protein sequence, retaining the most common genes and DNA. For this sample the table gives about 360,000 distinct CDR3 sequences, of which roughly 6.2% were detected only once. The ten largest clones take up approximately 16% of the sample. The sample's treatment or condition, from its label and the paper: live attenuated yellow fever vaccine strain. Sequences were derived from PBMCs, sampled 5 days after the yellow fever booster vaccination. The receptors come from a man in his thirties or forties who received the YFV17D yellow fever vaccine.

The chain carries TRBV6-4 and TRBJ2-7, with D perhaps matching TRBD1 (6 bases). CDR1 is MRHNA and CDR2 is SNTAGT in the germline V gene. Trimming took off 3 bases at V and 3 bases at J, with 9 bases between the two ends. There are 13 residues in the CDR3. CDR3 sequence: CASSERGGYEQYF. The CDR3 region has the DNA TGTGCCAGCAGTGAGAGAGGGGGCTACGAGCAGTACTTC.

This sequence joins TRBV29-1 and TRBJ1-1; no clear D. This CDR3 has 12 residues. The ends were cut back, 4 bases at V and 0 bases at J, with 6 bases in the middle. Germline V gene lookup returns CDR1 SQVTM and CDR2 ANQGSEA. In DNA, the CDR3 is TGCAGCGTTGCACAGTTGAACACTGAAGCTTTCTTT. It is translated as CSVAQLNTEAFF.

V is TRBV7-2 and J is TRBJ2-1, with D possibly being TRBD2 (5 bases). Germline CDR1 reads SGHTA; CDR2 reads FQGNSA. Deletions cut 2 bases from V and 5 bases from J, with 19 bases between. CDR3 length: 17 residues. The CDR3 loop reads CASSLSLAGIRNNEQFF. The CDR3 nucleotides are TGTGCCAGCAGCTTATCCCTGGCGGGCATTAGAAACAATGAGCAGTTCTTC. Combining the CDR3 with reference TRBV7-2 and TRBJ2-1 gives the whole variable domain GAGVSQSPSNKVTEKGKDVELRCDPISGHTALYWYRQSLGQGLEFLIYFQGNSAPDKSGLPSDRFSAERTGGSVSTLTIQRTQQEDSAVYLCASSLSLAGIRNNEQFFGPGTRLTVL.

This clonotype came up many times. The chain employs TRBV27 and TRBJ2-2, with 7 bases fitting TRBD1. The V gene end was trimmed by 9 bases and the J gene end by 2 bases; junction bases not matched to a gene: 12. The CDR3 runs 16 residues. Germline values: CDR1 MNHEY, CDR2 SMNVEV (reference sequence). CDR3 nucleotide sequence: TGTGCCAGTATCCTCGACAGGGTGCGAAACACCGGGGAGCTGTTTTTT. It yields the protein CASILDRVRNTGELFF.

The rearrangement uses TRBV5-6 and TRBJ2-5; 15 positions match TRBD2. The germline CDR1 and CDR2 sequences are SGHDT and YYEEEE. Unmatched junction bases numbered 5, after V lost 4 bases and J lost 1 base. The CDR3 loop spans 17 amino acids. The CDR3 sequence: CASSVGTSGRSQETQYF. CDR3 DNA sequence: TGTGCCAGCAGCGTAGGGACTAGCGGGAGGAGCCAAGAGACCCAGTACTTC. The full variable domain, rest sourced from reference TRBV5-6 and TRBJ2-5, is DAGVTQSPTHLIKTRGQQVTLRCSPKSGHDTVSWYQQALGQGPQFIFQYYEEEERQRGNFPDRFSGHQFPNYSSELNVNALLLGDSALYLCASSVGTSGRSQETQYFGPGTRLLVL.

Turning to this clonotype: This sequence may be a read error, since a much larger clone differs from it by one base. The chain has TRBV5-1 and TRBJ2-1; D may be TRBD2 (6 bases). This CDR3 comprises 16 residues. CDR1 SGHRS and CDR2 YFSETQ come from the germline V gene. CDR3 loop: CASSLGTGGTYNEQLF. The CDR3 DNA is TGCGCCAGCAGCTTGGGTACCGGCGGGACCTACAATGAGCAGTTATTC.

This clonotype appeared many times. The rearrangement uses TRBV29-1 and TRBJ2-1; D is ambiguous. The CDR3 has 11 residues. V lost 6 bases and J lost 6, with 9 bases in between. Germline V CDR1 and CDR2: SQVTM, ANQGSEA. Here the CDR3 reads CSVPLTNEQFF. In DNA form, the CDR3 reads TGCAGCGTCCCACTTACCAATGAGCAGTTCTTC.

This clonotype was counted only a few times. The V and J genes are TRBV7-9 and TRBJ1-4, with 9 positions matching TRBD1. CDR3 length: 14 residues. The junction had 3 bases not matched to a gene; V was cut back by 5 bases and J by 5 bases. Germline CDR1 SEHNR, CDR2 FQNEAQ (reference sequence). The CDR3: CASSRTGANEKLFF. In DNA form, the CDR3 reads TGTGCCAGCAGCCGGACAGGGGCGAATGAAAAACTGTTTTTT.

There are a few counts of this clonotype. This sequence joins TRBV7-2 and TRBJ2-6; D might be TRBD2 (7 bases). The CDR3 is 15 amino acids. Trimming removed 3 bases from V and 6 bases from J, with 12 bases in between. CDR1 SGHTA and CDR2 FQGNSA come from the germline V gene. CDR3 in amino acids: CASSFSRGAANVLTF. The CDR3 bases are TGTGCCAGCAGCTTTAGTCGGGGGGCGGCCAACGTCCTGACTTTC.

This clonotype was seen ten or more times. This chain links TRBV7-2 with TRBJ2-7, with D perhaps assigned TRBD1 or TRBD2 (6 bases each). The CDR3 length is 14 residues. CDR1 and CDR2 (germline): SGHTA, FQGNSA. V lost 5 bases to trimming and J lost 2 bases, with 13 bases between them. This chain's CDR3 is CASSPDGGPYEQYF. For the CDR3, the DNA is TGTGCCAGCAGCCCAGATGGGGGGCCCTACGAGCAGTACTTC.

The chain employs TRBV6-1 and TRBJ2-1; D unresolved. There are 13 residues in the CDR3. Germline CDR1 MNHNS, CDR2 SASEGT. Trimming removed 6 bases at V and 2 bases at J, with 8 bases between. The CDR3 nucleotides read TGTGCCAGCAGCGAGCTCACCTACAATGAGCAGTTCTTC. Translated, it gives CASSELTYNEQFF.

V is TRBV5-4 and J is TRBJ2-3, with D possibly called TRBD1 or TRBD2 (5 bases each). The CDR3 sequence is 15 residues long. Germline V gene data show CDR1 as SGHNT and CDR2 as YYREEE (reference sequence). V was trimmed by 4 bases and J by 2 bases, leaving 14 bases between them. DNA of the CDR3: TGTGCCAGCAGCCCTGAGGGACCGCCCACAGATACGCAGTATTTT. It codes for CASSPEGPPTDTQYF.

This clonotype was found many times. The V call is TRBV11-1, the J call TRBJ2-7; 8 bases fit TRBD2. Trimming took 1 base from V and 6 from J; bases not matched to a gene: 5. CDR1 is SGHAT, CDR2 FQDESV, per germline (reference sequence). This CDR3 comprises 14 residues. The CDR3 sequence is CASSLEAGGREQYF. The CDR3 DNA follows: TGTGCCAGCAGCTTAGAGGCGGGGGGTCGCGAGCAGTACTTC.

V usage is TRBV4-3 and J usage is TRBJ1-1; no definite D call. The CDR3 runs to 15 residues. Between the trimmed V and J ends, which lost 0 bases and 1 base, there was a span of 9 bases. Germline V CDR1 and CDR2: LGHNA, YSLEER. The CDR3 nucleotides read TGCGCCAGCAGCCAAGATCCTCGGCCGAACACTGAAGCTTTCTTT. It encodes CASSQDPRPNTEAFF.

The chain joins TRBV3-1 to TRBJ2-1; TRBD2 might be the D (6 bases). Per the germline V gene, CDR1 is LGHDT and CDR2 is YNNKEL (reference sequence). Trimming left V 2 bases short and J 5 bases short, with 10 bases between. The CDR3 is 14 amino acids. This CDR3 reads CASSQRLEDNEQFF. In DNA form, the CDR3 reads TGTGCCAGCAGCCAACGACTAGAGGACAATGAGCAGTTCTTC.